This T cell receptor beta chain was observed in a study of blood T cells in healthy people across ages. Study observations and caveats: Aged donors had fewer naive CD4+ cells and lower diversity than long-lived donors.

In the case of this clonotype: Antigen unknown.

The sample providers were healthy Caucasian people from Russia, aged roughly 6 to 90. This CDR3 is 13 amino acids long. In germline, CDR1 is SQVTM, CDR2 ANQGSEA. V dropped 5 bases and J dropped 2 bases, with 9 bases sitting between them. A second PCR, run for about 7 to 11 cycles, used a sample-barcoded 5' primer plus a J-beta primer mix. Each CDR3 protein gets one entry after TCRdb re-called the 5' RACE reads with MiXCR. The table records 1 million to 1.2 million distinct CDR3 sequences, around two fifths of them present only once. Source material: blood. This sequence was found in a man aged 18 to 29 in good health. The chain employs TRBV29-1 and TRBJ2-2; D may be TRBD1 or TRBD2 (5 bases each). The CDR3: CSVRGGNTGELFF. The CDR3 DNA is TGCAGCGTTCGGGGCGGCAACACCGGGGAGCTGTTTTTT.